These 32 T cell receptor beta chains originate from one sample sequenced in a study of shared clonotypes between healthy human individuals. Produced via immunoSEQ multiplex PCR; TCRdb's table is partial and in-frame only. Among approximately 1,000,000 clones, 60% to 85% were seen once, and the ten largest hold over 0.8%. The sequencing input was memory CD4+ T cells from PBMCs. Subset given: CD45RA-negative fraction. These receptors came from a young man in good health. Some clones in this sample may be carry-over from other donors' samples.

The rearrangement joins TRBV28 to TRBJ1-2; unclear D gene. Trimming stripped 2 bases from V and 8 bases from J, with 12 bases between. The CDR3 runs to 13 residues. The V gene's germline CDR1 is MDHEN and CDR2 SYDVKM. CDR3 DNA: TGTGCCAGCAGTTTAATATGGGTGGGAGGCTACACCTTC. Translating gives CASSLIWVGGYTF.

The CDR3 DNA follows: TGTGCCAGCAGTTACACCGGGACAGCTAGTGGCTACACCTTC. Its translation is CASSYTGTASGYTF. The chain uses TRBV2 and TRBJ1-2; 7 bases are a match to TRBD1. The CDR3 sequence is 14 residues long. In germline, CDR1 is SNHLY, CDR2 FYNNEI. Trimming took 5 bases from V and 7 from J; bases not matched to a gene: 10. Complete variable domain (other parts from reference TRBV2 and TRBJ1-2): EPEVTQTPSHQVTQMGQEVILRCVPISNHLYFYWYRQILGQKVEFLVSFYNNEISEKSEIFDDQFSVERPDGSNFTLKIRSTKLEDSAMYFCASSYTGTASGYTFGSGTRLTVV.

The chain recombines TRBV7-9 with TRBJ2-1, with D hard to call. V was pared by 0 bases and J by 8 bases, with 8 bases between. Germline CDR1 and CDR2: SEHNR and FQNEAQ (reference sequence). This CDR3 contains 13 residues. CDR3 loop: CASSLATGHEQFF. The CDR3, as DNA: TGTGCCAGCAGCTTAGCTACGGGCCATGAGCAGTTCTTC.

V usage is TRBV5-4 and J usage is TRBJ2-3; 11 nucleotides align to TRBD2. V was clipped by 5 bases and J by 0 bases; unmatched bases: 2. In germline, CDR1 is SGHNT, CDR2 YYREEE (reference sequence). This CDR3 region has 15 residues. The CDR3 region is CASRVAGGSTDTQYF. The CDR3, as DNA: TGTGCCAGCAGGGTAGCGGGAGGGAGCACAGATACGCAGTATTTT.

The chain combines TRBV29-1 with TRBJ2-6, with a possible D match to TRBD2 (7 bases). The CDR3 is 16 amino acids. Trimming took off 4 bases at V and 0 bases at J, with 13 bases between the two ends. Per the germline V gene, CDR1 is SQVTM and CDR2 is ANQGSEA. CDR3 bases: TGCAGCGTTGGAAGGGAGGGGGTCTCTGGGGCCAACGTCCTGACTTTC. Translating gives CSVGREGVSGANVLTF.

The V and J genes are TRBV7-7 and TRBJ2-7; unclear D gene. Germline V gives CDR1 SSHAT, CDR2 FNYEAQ (reference sequence). The V end lost 4 bases, the J end lost 0 bases, and 10 bases lay between the germline ends. This CDR3 has 14 residues. In DNA, the CDR3 is TGTGCCAGCAGCTCGGCCCTTAGCTCCTACGAGCAGTACTTC. Amino acid sequence: CASSSALSSYEQYF.

The chain carries TRBV5-1 and TRBJ2-7; D may be TRBD1 (6 bases). The CDR3 totals 14 residues. The germline gives CDR1 SGHRS, CDR2 YFSETQ. Trimming took 5 bases from V and 6 from J, leaving 18 bases between them. Here the CDR3 DNA reads TGCGCCAGCAGAGCTAGGACAGATGGTCTCGAGCAGTACTTC. It encodes CASRARTDGLEQYF.

V is TRBV30 and J is TRBJ2-7, with 7 nucleotides matching TRBD1. Germline values: CDR1 GTSNPN, CDR2 SVGIG (reference sequence). The CDR3 has 16 amino acids. V shed 4 bases, J shed 4 bases, and the junction held 16 bases outside the gene matches. The CDR3 protein is CAWTPTGRGQRYEQYF. The DNA of the CDR3 is TGTGCCTGGACCCCCACGGGAAGGGGGCAAAGGTACGAGCAGTACTTC. The whole variable domain, remainder taken from reference TRBV30 and TRBJ2-7, is SQTIHQWPATLVQPVGSPLSLECTVEGTSNPNLYWYRQAAGRGLQLLFYSVGIGQISSEVPQNLSASRPQDRQFILSSKKLLLSDSGFYLCAWTPTGRGQRYEQYFGPGTRLTVT.

Turning to this clone: Other nucleotide sequences in the sample specify the same CDR3. The rearrangement joins TRBV27 to TRBJ2-7, with TRBD2 identical over 7 bases. The CDR3 runs 14 residues. Germline values: CDR1 MNHEY, CDR2 SMNVEV (reference sequence). Unmatched junction bases numbered 3, after V lost 2 bases and J lost 2 bases. CDR3 in DNA: TGTGCCAGCAGTTTAGAGGGAGGGCCCTACGAGCAGTACTTC. Translating gives CASSLEGGPYEQYF.

The chain carries TRBV6-5 and TRBJ1-5; D call uncertain. The CDR3 contains 15 residues. V dropped 4 bases and J dropped 4 bases, with 14 bases sitting between them. Germline loops: CDR1 MNHEY, CDR2 SVGAGI. This CDR3 is CASSSHTLGNQPQHF. The CDR3 DNA follows: TGTGCCAGCAGTTCCCACACCCTAGGAAATCAGCCCCAGCATTTT.

This clone was picked up a small number of times. The J gene is TRBJ2-5, the V gene TRBV5-1; 7 bases are a match to TRBD1. The CDR3 runs to 14 residues. J lost 2 bases, V lost 4 bases, and 5 bases had no gene match. Germline V gene data show CDR1 as SGHRS and CDR2 as YFSETQ. The CDR3 protein is CASSQTGTQETQYF. The CDR3 coding sequence is TGCGCCAGCAGCCAGACAGGGACACAAGAGACCCAGTACTTC.

Comment on this clone: This may be a read error, as it is one base from a much larger clone. Additional DNA sequences in this sample encode the identical CDR3. This sequence joins TRBV29-1 and TRBJ1-1, with D unresolved. The V gene lost 7 bases and the J gene lost 1 base, with 4 bases spanning the gap. Germline CDR1 and CDR2: SQVTM and ANQGSEA. The CDR3 sequence is 10 residues long. CDR3 sequence: CSARNTEAFF. CDR3 sequence (DNA): TGCAGCGCCCGGAACACTGAAGCTTTCTTT.

A few counts support this clone. The V gene is TRBV6-1, the J gene TRBJ2-7; D is uncertain. Germline V gene data show CDR1 as MNHNS and CDR2 as SASEGT. The CDR3 consists of 13 residues. V shed 4 bases and J shed 6 bases, with 13 bases lying between them. Here the CDR3 DNA reads TGTGCCAGCAGTGTTTGGGATGACGGCGAGCAGTACTTC. Its translation: CASSVWDDGEQYF.

This clone was observed a few times. The rearrangement links TRBV30 to TRBJ1-5, with TRBD1 as a possible D gene (5 bases). V was pared by 1 base and J by 11 bases, with 15 bases between. CDR3 length: 13 amino acids. The germline CDR1 and CDR2 sequences are GTSNPN and SVGIG (reference sequence). The CDR3 reads CAWSEGQRGSQHF. The CDR3 DNA is TGTGCCTGGAGTGAAGGTCAGAGGGGATCCCAGCATTTT.

The CDR3 DNA reads TGTGCCAGCAGCTTAGCGCGGGGCCTTACCTCTCAGTTCTTC. Amino acid sequence: CASSLARGLTSQFF. The rearrangement uses TRBV7-2 and TRBJ2-1; a weak D match, TRBD2 (6 bases). The CDR3 totals 14 residues. The germline gives CDR1 SGHTA, CDR2 FQGNSA. Trimming took 0 bases from V and 13 from J, leaving 16 bases between them.

This clone has just a few counts. V gene TRBV7-6 combines with J gene TRBJ2-3; possibly TRBD2 for D (5 bases). Germline CDR1 and CDR2: SGHVS and FNYEAQ. The CDR3 totals 15 residues. Trimming shortened V by 1 base and J by 0 bases, and 8 bases separated the two germline ends. The CDR3, as DNA: TGTGCCAGCAGCTTAGGGGAGCGTAGCACAGATACGCAGTATTTT. Translated: CASSLGERSTDTQYF.

The V gene is TRBV4-3, the J gene TRBJ2-6; 8 nucleotides match TRBD1. CDR3 length: 18 amino acids. In germline, CDR1 is LGHNA, CDR2 YSLEER. Losses at the gene ends were 0 bases for V and 3 bases for J; bases not matched to a gene: 7. Here the CDR3 DNA reads TGCGCCAGCAGCCAAGAGGCAGGGGGCTTCAGTGGGGCCAACGTCCTGACTTTC. Amino acid sequence: CASSQEAGGFSGANVLTF.

In this sample, this clone turned up many times. The V gene is TRBV13, the J gene TRBJ1-3; tentative D call: TRBD1 (5 bases). The V and J ends lost 5 bases and 1 base respectively, with 12 bases between them. The CDR3 has 15 residues. Germline CDR1 reads PRHDT; CDR2 reads FYEKMQ (reference sequence). CDR3 bases: TGTGCCAGCAGCCCTTGGCAGGGTTCTGGAAACACCATATATTTT. Its protein is CASSPWQGSGNTIYF.

This chain uses TRBV5-1 with TRBJ2-7; weak D call: TRBD2 (5 bases). Per the germline V gene, CDR1 is SGHRS and CDR2 is YFSETQ. V was clipped by 6 bases and J by 5 bases, with 15 bases between them. This CDR3 is built from 13 residues. CDR3 protein: CASTSAGKHEQYF. The CDR3 coding sequence is TGCGCCAGCACATCCGCCGGGAAACACGAGCAGTACTTC. The variable domain in full, completed from reference TRBV5-1 and TRBJ2-7, reads KAGVTQTPRYLIKTRGQQVTLSCSPISGHRSVSWYQQTPGQGLQFLFEYFSETQRNKGNFPGRFSGRQFSNSRSEMNVSTLELGDSALYLCASTSAGKHEQYFGPGTRLTVT.

The chain uses TRBV5-6 and TRBJ1-4; D perhaps matches TRBD1 (5 bases). The V gene's germline CDR1 is SGHDT and CDR2 YYEEEE. The CDR3 contains 14 residues. Trimming removed 4 bases from V and 7 bases from J, with 14 bases in between. CDR3 protein: CASSQGGIGEKLFF. DNA of the CDR3: TGTGCCAGCAGCCAGGGCGGGATTGGTGAAAAACTGTTTTTT.

A note on this clone: Other nucleotide sequences in the sample specify the same CDR3. The gene calls are TRBV4-2 and TRBJ1-5; no reliable D call. CDR3 length: 15 amino acids. The V gene's germline CDR1 is LGHNA and CDR2 YNFKEQ. V lost 0 bases and J 0 bases, leaving 6 bases between the germline ends. Here the CDR3 reads CASSQERYSNQPQHF. The CDR3 DNA reads as TGTGCCAGCAGCCAAGAGAGGTATAGCAATCAGCCCCAGCATTTT.

The chain carries TRBV18 and TRBJ2-1, with D possibly TRBD2 on 6 matching bases. In germline, CDR1 is KGHSH, CDR2 LQKENI. Trimming cost V 0 bases and J 4 bases, with 13 bases left between them. This CDR3 spans 16 amino acids. The CDR3 spells CASSPPWRGGYNEQFF. For the CDR3, the DNA is TGTGCCAGCTCACCACCGTGGCGGGGCGGTTACAATGAGCAGTTCTTC.

This chain uses TRBV5-1 with TRBJ2-7, with 7 bases that match TRBD2. This CDR3 comprises 14 residues. Germline trimming cut 3 bases from V and 1 base from J; bases unmatched to any gene: 4. Germline CDR1 reads SGHRS; CDR2 reads YFSETQ. This CDR3 reads CASSSPSGSYEQYF. The CDR3 DNA sequence: TGCGCCAGCAGCTCCCCTAGCGGATCCTACGAGCAGTACTTC.

J is TRBJ2-3 and V is TRBV29-1; D is unclear. V dropped 7 bases and J dropped 0 bases, with 11 bases sitting between them. Germline V gives CDR1 SQVTM, CDR2 ANQGSEA. The CDR3 runs to 13 residues. The CDR3 reads CSGPWRSTDTQYF. The DNA of the CDR3 is TGCAGCGGCCCCTGGCGGAGCACAGATACGCAGTATTTT.

This clone was detected a few times. This chain uses TRBV7-8 with TRBJ2-1, with TRBD1 identical over 7 bases. The trim removed 5 bases at V and 6 bases at J, leaving 7 bases unmatched. Germline assignment: CDR1 SGHVS and CDR2 FQNEAQ. The CDR3 consists of 14 residues. DNA of the CDR3: TGTGCCAGCAGCGTTTCGGGACAGTCCAATGAGCAGTTCTTC. Residues: CASSVSGQSNEQFF.

This clone was recorded a few times. J is TRBJ2-2 and V is TRBV7-3; D may be TRBD1 (6 bases). CDR1 and CDR2 (germline): SGHTA, FQGTGA. V was cut by 4 bases and J by 0 bases, with 9 bases left in between. The CDR3 loop spans 15 amino acids. The CDR3 coding sequence is TGTGCCAGCAGCTGGGGGCGGCCGAACACCGGGGAGCTGTTTTTT. Translated, it gives CASSWGRPNTGELFF. Full variable domain (remainder filled in from reference TRBV7-3 and TRBJ2-2): GAGVSQTPSNKVTEKGKYVELRCDPISGHTALYWYRQSLGQGPEFLIYFQGTGAADDSGLPNDRFFAVRPEGSVSTLKIQRTERGDSAVYLCASSWGRPNTGELFFGEGSRLTVL.

This chain joins TRBV6-6 and TRBJ2-7; 10 bases align to TRBD1. Germline trimming cut 6 bases from V and 4 bases from J; bases unmatched to any gene: 6. The CDR3 length is 14 residues. Germline assignment: CDR1 MNHNY and CDR2 SVGAGI (reference sequence). The CDR3: CASSPGQGIYEQYF. CDR3 nucleotide sequence: TGTGCCAGCAGCCCGGGACAGGGGATATACGAGCAGTACTTC.

The sample holds a few counts of this clone. Other nucleotide sequences in the sample specify the same CDR3. The gene calls are TRBV2 and TRBJ2-3; the D is unclear. This CDR3 spans 12 amino acids. Germline V gives CDR1 SNHLY, CDR2 FYNNEI. Trimming left V 5 bases short and J 0 bases short, with 3 bases between. CDR3 amino acids: CASSYSTDTQYF. In DNA form, the CDR3 reads TGTGCCAGCAGTTACAGCACAGATACGCAGTATTTT.

J is TRBJ2-1 and V is TRBV30; D is unclear. CDR1 GTSNPN and CDR2 SVGIG come from the germline V gene (reference sequence). Trimming pared 0 bases from V and 9 bases from J, leaving 6 bases between. This CDR3 contains 11 residues. The chain's CDR3 is CAWSVQTEQFF. In DNA, the CDR3 is TGTGCCTGGAGTGTACAAACTGAGCAGTTCTTC.

This clone was seen a handful of times. The chain uses TRBV7-3 and TRBJ2-1, with D unresolved. Trimming left V 4 bases short and J 4 bases short, with 11 bases between. The CDR3 extends over 14 amino acids. The germline V gene encodes CDR1 SGHTA and CDR2 FQGTGA. CDR3 DNA sequence: TGTGCCAGCAGCTCCGGTGGGCTTTACAATGAGCAGTTCTTC. This translates into CASSSGGLYNEQFF.

The chain uses TRBV7-3 and TRBJ2-1; D is unclear. The CDR3 has 14 amino acids. Germline loops: CDR1 SGHTA, CDR2 FQGTGA. V was shortened by 3 bases and J by 8 bases, with 14 bases between the two germline ends. In DNA form, the CDR3 reads TGTGCCAGCAGCTTGCGCCCGAGGTTGGATGAGCAGTTCTTC. Amino acid sequence: CASSLRPRLDEQFF.

This chain connects TRBV2 to TRBJ1-2; 7 nucleotides align to TRBD1. The CDR3 has 11 residues. The germline V gene encodes CDR1 SNHLY and CDR2 FYNNEI. V shed 8 bases, J shed 4 bases, and the junction held 1 base outside the gene matches. This CDR3 is CASGQVYGYTF. CDR3 DNA: TGTGCCAGCGGACAGGTCTATGGCTACACCTTC.